A selection of T cell receptor beta chains follows, all from one sample in a study of blood T cell repertoires in COVID-19. TCRdb's table, derived via immunoSEQ multiplex PCR, lists solely in-frame clones and lacks some. The sample shows hundreds of thousands of clones, 85% of them seen only once. Sequencing was performed on PBMCs or T cells enriched from blood (not recorded which). The receptor set was obtained from a young woman who had been exposed to COVID-19. Each CDR3 is given with its conserved first and last residue. A D gene is named only where the DNA matches it firmly. Not every row has a clone size; where given, it reads once, few, many or a size class.

clone size,J gene,D gene,V gene,CDR3 protein,CDR3 DNA
NA,TRBJ1-3,NA,TRBV19,CAAHHSRGHATGNTIYF,TGTGCCGCTCACCATTCGCGAGGACATGCTACTGGAAACACCATATATTTT
NA,TRBJ2-1,TRBD1,TRBV5-1,CASSLASGGNEQFF,TGCGCCAGCAGCTTGGCATCAGGGGGCAATGAGCAGTTCTTC
once,TRBJ2-7,TRBD2,TRBV6-5,CASSRGLAGVDEQYF,TGTGCCAGCAGCCGTGGACTAGCGGGAGTTGATGAGCAGTACTTC
once,TRBJ2-1,NA,TRBV7-2,CASSLLDYPDNEQFF,TGTGCCAGCAGCTTACTTGACTACCCAGACAATGAGCAGTTCTTC
NA,TRBJ1-4,NA,TRBV6-5,CASRVGGNNEKLFF,TGTGCCAGCAGAGTAGGGGGAAATAATGAAAAACTGTTTTTT
NA,TRBJ2-2,TRBD1,TRBV28,CASSLAGTGNTGELFF,TGTGCCAGCAGTTTAGCCGGGACAGGGAACACCGGGGAGCTGTTTTTT
NA,TRBJ2-5,NA,TRBV19,CASSPPGGRRETQYF,TGTGCCAGTAGTCCCCCAGGGGGGAGGCGTGAGACCCAGTACTTC
NA,TRBJ1-6,TRBD1,TRBV2,CASTLQGSNSPLHF,TGTGCCAGCACCCTACAGGGGTCGAATTCACCCCTCCACTTT
NA,TRBJ1-2,NA,TRBV5-5,CASTSASAGAYGYTF,TGTGCCAGCACCAGTGCATCAGCAGGGGCCTATGGCTACACCTTC
NA,TRBJ1-1,NA,TRBV10-3,CAITGLIGTEAFF,TGTGCCATCACCGGACTAATAGGGACTGAAGCTTTCTTT
NA,TRBJ2-1,NA,TRBV4-1,CASSQQGYNEQFF,TGCGCCAGCAGCCAACAGGGGTACAATGAGCAGTTCTTC
NA,TRBJ1-2,TRBD1,TRBV6-5,CASRRQGALYGYTF,TGTGCCAGCAGGAGACAGGGGGCCCTCTATGGCTACACCTTC
NA,TRBJ1-2,NA,TRBV3-1/TRBV3-2,CASSSRRNYGYTF,TGTGCCAGCAGCTCCCGGAGGAACTATGGCTACACCTTC
NA,TRBJ1-4,NA,TRBV11-2,CASSFQGPEKLFF,TGTGCCAGCAGCTTCCAGGGCCCAGAAAAACTGTTTTTT
NA,TRBJ1-6,TRBD1,TRBV6-5,CASTTGNNSPLHF,TGTGCCAGCACGACAGGGAATAATTCACCCCTCCACTTT
NA,TRBJ1-1,NA,TRBV6-1,CASSEIGSGHTEAFF,TGTGCCAGCAGTGAAATCGGCTCAGGGCACACTGAAGCTTTCTTT
NA,TRBJ2-3,TRBD2,TRBV5-1,CASAGTSGSTDTQYF,TGCGCCAGCGCAGGGACTAGCGGGAGCACAGATACGCAGTATTTT
NA,TRBJ1-1,NA,TRBV28,CASSWTERVAFF,TGTGCCAGCAGTTGGACAGAACGGGTCGCTTTCTTT
NA,TRBJ2-7,NA,TRBV24-1,CATSDPNRDEQYF,TGTGCCACCAGTGATCCCAACAGGGACGAGCAGTACTTC
NA,TRBJ2-7,NA,TRBV7-2,CASGSQGPYEQYF,TGTGCCAGCGGGTCACAGGGTCCCTACGAGCAGTACTTC
NA,TRBJ1-2,NA,TRBV7-6,CASSFGTGPRNGYTF,TGTGCCAGCAGCTTCGGAACAGGCCCGCGGAATGGCTACACCTTC
NA,TRBJ1-1,TRBD1,TRBV28,CASTLTGAGMNTEAFF,TGTGCCAGCACCCTAACAGGGGCCGGAATGAACACTGAAGCTTTCTTT
NA,TRBJ2-1,TRBD1,TRBV4-2,CASSQDGQGSNEQFF,TGTGCCAGCAGCCAAGATGGACAGGGATCCAATGAGCAGTTCTTC
NA,TRBJ2-1,TRBD2,TRBV7-3,CASSLSSGRDSEQFF,TGTGCCAGCAGCTTATCTAGCGGGAGGGATTCTGAGCAGTTCTTC
NA,TRBJ1-5,NA,TRBV9,CASSVADSNQPQHF,TGTGCCAGCAGCGTAGCAGATAGCAATCAGCCCCAGCATTTT
few,TRBJ1-5,TRBD1,TRBV4-1,CASSQGLGDRGQPQHF,TGCGCCAGCAGCCAAGGGTTGGGGGACAGGGGCCAGCCCCAGCATTTT
NA,TRBJ1-5,TRBD1,TRBV2,CASSEAGTGGGGQPQHF,TGTGCCAGCAGTGAAGCTGGGACAGGGGGTGGGGGTCAGCCCCAGCATTTT
NA,TRBJ2-3,TRBD2,TRBV30,CAWSVGAGGLTDTQYF,TGTGCCTGGAGTGTAGGAGCGGGGGGCCTCACAGATACGCAGTATTTT
NA,TRBJ2-4,NA,TRBV5-1,CASTSKNIQYF,TGCGCCAGCACCAGCAAAAACATTCAGTACTTC
NA,TRBJ1-2,NA,TRBV12-3/TRBV12-4,CASSFAPGYGYTF,TGTGCCAGCAGTTTTGCACCAGGGTATGGCTACACCTTC
NA,TRBJ1-6,NA,TRBV18,CASSPPGSSSYNSPLHF,TGTGCCAGCTCACCACCCGGGTCAAGCTCCTATAATTCACCCCTCCACTTT
NA,TRBJ2-1,NA,TRBV21-1,CASSKVAGAEYNEQFF,TGTGCCAGCAGCAAAGTGGCGGGAGCCGAATACAATGAGCAGTTCTTC
NA,TRBJ1-3,NA,TRBV28,CASSSPEVAISGNTIYF,TGTGCCAGCAGTTCCCCAGAGGTGGCCATCTCTGGAAACACCATATATTTT
NA,TRBJ1-1,NA,TRBV9,CASSASIQTEAFF,TGTGCCAGCAGCGCCTCAATTCAGACTGAAGCTTTCTTT
NA,TRBJ2-7,TRBD2,TRBV4-3,CASSLTSGGLFYEQYF,TGCGCCAGCAGCCTTACTAGCGGGGGGCTTTTCTACGAGCAGTACTTC
NA,TRBJ2-5,TRBD1,TRBV4-1,CASSQRDRLETQYF,TGCGCCAGCAGCCAACGGGACAGGTTGGAGACCCAGTACTTC
NA,TRBJ2-1,TRBD2,TRBV6-5,CASTTSGSVGEQFF,TGTGCCAGCACCACTAGCGGGAGTGTCGGTGAGCAGTTCTTC
NA,TRBJ2-1,NA,TRBV19,CASSVEGGKSSYNEQFF,TGTGCCAGTAGTGTTGAGGGGGGGAAAAGCTCCTACAATGAGCAGTTCTTC
NA,TRBJ1-2,TRBD1,TRBV29-1,CSVDSGRQGGYTF,TGCAGCGTTGATTCAGGGAGACAGGGTGGCTACACCTTC
NA,TRBJ2-4,NA,TRBV4-2,CASSQDRVVNIQYF,TGTGCCAGCAGCCAAGACAGGGTTGTAAACATTCAGTACTTC
NA,TRBJ1-5,NA,TRBV6-5,CASSYSREGNQPQHF,TGTGCCAGCAGTTACTCCAGGGAGGGCAATCAGCCCCAGCATTTT